This TCR beta chain was sequenced during a study of identical twins (dated by TCRdb to about 2016). For the wider study: To test whether fetal clonotypes persist, the study used deep sequencing on TCR alpha and beta repertoires from monozygotic twins, unrelated adults of various ages, and cord blood. Replicate twin experiments were performed at different times using different library preparation protocols to rule out contamination. Broad study findings and their caveats: Invariant T cells such as MAIT and iNKT could partly confound zero-insertion analyses, though diverse VJ usage argued against this for most clonotypes. In monozygotic twins, out-of-frame TCR alpha sharing was systematically underestimated by recombination models, although the models agreed with sharing between unrelated individuals. Fewer insertions were carried by abundant cord blood beta clonotypes, a similar but weaker trend appeared in young adult naive repertoires, and no such trend appeared in memory repertoires. Compared with coincidental sharing between unrelated individuals, an excess of low generation-probability sequences was observed among out-of-frame TCR alpha sequences shared between twins. In beta out-of-frame sequences, excess twin sharing was weaker, because having fewer shared sequences lowered the signal-to-noise ratio. Conclusions relied on cross-sectional statistical analysis, since the same donors could not be followed over many years.

This clonotype was detected only a few times. This clone's antigen is unknown. No per-base quality is available; no much larger clone lies one base away. Libraries were built with 5' RACE. The instrument was an Illumina HiSeq 2000. A universal primer binding site was introduced by template switching, and a unique molecular identifier was present in the final cDNA, enabling accurate counting of TCR cDNA molecules. Specific primers in the conserved constant-segment region were used to synthesize first-strand cDNA for the TCR alpha and beta chains. To control for contamination, every cDNA library carried two barcodes: a SMART-Mk sample barcode plus Illumina barcodes. Two successive PCR steps introduced TruSeq adapter sequences along with Illumina sample barcodes. TCR alpha and beta cDNA libraries were sequenced on the Illumina HiSeq platform with custom primers. The original pipeline was this. MiGEC processed the raw reads to extract unique molecular identifiers, while MiXCR was used to determine the CDR3 positions. For each individual, recombination models were inferred using an EM algorithm with the repgenHMM and IGoR tools. The tcR package in R was used for shared clonotype analysis, with sharing normalized by the product of cloneset sizes. To study raw recombination without the effects of thymic and clonal selection, out-of-frame nonproductive sequences were analyzed. The raw public data were reprocessed by TCRdb itself: fastp quality trimming at Q25, MiXCR clonotype calling, in-frame beta chains only. Each CDR3 protein gets just one entry, which takes the most common genes and DNA from the rows behind it. Clone size and V and J calls follow TCRdb, not the original study. This sample holds about 890,000 distinct CDR3 sequences; 9% to 15% were observed only once. The ten largest clones add up to roughly 1.6% of the sample.

Every donor was a healthy Caucasian. Three pairs of female monozygotic twins, all aged 18 to 29 years, made up the twin cohort. Peripheral blood mononuclear cells were the source from which RNA for the TCR libraries was isolated. There are 16 amino acids in the CDR3, from cysteine to phenylalanine inclusive. Just the 48-base CDR3 DNA is kept, in frame starting at base 1. V loses 4 bases at its end and J loses 3 bases; junction bases beyond the gene matches: 4. CDR1 MNHEY and CDR2 SVGEGT are derived from the germline V gene. This sample also appeared in a second study, on yellow fever vaccine responses in identical twins. The second study's paper adds: According to the authors, in identical twins the way T cells responded to vaccination appeared partly convergent and partly personalized. Focusing on identical twins, the study followed the T cell clones that responded to the vaccine, and did so with precision.

The clonotype comes from a woman between 18 and 30 years old in good health. This sequence uses TRBV6-2 or TRBV6-3 and TRBJ2-6; 9 junctional bases match TRBD2. The sequenced sample was PBMCs. Here the CDR3 is given as CASSSGLAFGANVLTF. The nucleotides read TGTGCCAGCAGTTCGGGACTAGCATTTGGGGCCAACGTCCTGACTTTC.